This TCR beta chain was profiled in a study of blood T cell repertoires in COVID-19. Across the whole study: The study drew acute and convalescent COVID-19 samples from the United States, Italy and Spain. T cells, B-cell-depleted T cells, or PBMCs supplied cDNA or gDNA.

In the authors' workflow: Amplification of reference gene primers provided the estimated nucleated cell counts. Data came from immunoSEQ multiplex PCR; TCRdb stores just in-frame clones and leaves some out. The DNA was the basis for D and trimming; V, J and clone size are from that table. The data show 140,000 or so clones, 75% to 90% seen once. There are 17 residues in the CDR3. With 1 base clipped from V and 4 bases from J, the junction kept 10 bases outside the gene matches. CDR1 is LGHNA and CDR2 is YSLEER in the germline V gene. The TCR was taken from a woman aged 55 to 70 with active COVID-19. The rearrangement joins TRBV4-3 to TRBJ2-1, with 7 bases matching TRBD2. Source material: peripheral blood. The CDR3 region is CASSQAHLAAPYNEQFF. CDR3 DNA: TGCGCCAGCAGCCAAGCTCACCTAGCGGCACCATACAATGAGCAGTTCTTC.